Below, one T cell receptor (beta chain) is given with its context. What it binds is unknown. PCR was performed using 60 Vbeta and 13 Jbeta primers. Data came from immunoSEQ multiplex PCR; TCRdb stores just in-frame clones and leaves some out. Its table lists about 200,000 clones. The entry originates in a study of cytomegalovirus exposure and HLA in healthy donors. The CDR3 is 16 residues long. J was trimmed by 6 bases and V by 8 bases; bases with no gene match: 14. Germline values: CDR1 SGHVS, CDR2 FNYEAQ. Whole-study findings and limits: HLA allele associations emerged for some 16,000 TCR beta sequences in a later analysis, at 0.05 false discovery rate. DRB1 showed the most TCR associations and HLA-C the fewest in a later analysis, as rates varied by HLA locus.

The sequence was obtained from a man aged 25 to 40 in good health and CMV-seronegative. Material: PBMCs. The J gene is TRBJ2-2, the V gene TRBV7-6; 8 bases map to TRBD1. In DNA, the CDR3 is TGTGCCAGCGACCCCAGGGGGCCATCTTATGCCGGGGAGCTGTTTTTT. Encoded protein: CASDPRGPSYAGELFF.